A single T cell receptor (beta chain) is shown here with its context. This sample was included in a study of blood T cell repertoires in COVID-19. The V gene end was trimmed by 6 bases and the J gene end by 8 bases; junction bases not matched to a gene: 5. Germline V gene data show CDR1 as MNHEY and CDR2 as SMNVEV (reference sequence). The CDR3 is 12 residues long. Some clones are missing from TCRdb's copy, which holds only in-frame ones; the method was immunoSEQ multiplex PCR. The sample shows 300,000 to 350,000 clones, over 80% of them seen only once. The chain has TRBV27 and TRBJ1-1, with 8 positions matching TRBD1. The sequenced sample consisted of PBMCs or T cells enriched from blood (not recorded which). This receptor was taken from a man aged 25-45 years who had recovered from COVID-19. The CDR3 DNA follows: TGTGCCAGCAGCCTCGGACAGGGAGAAGCTTTCTTT. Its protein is CASSLGQGEAFF.